This entry is about one T cell receptor (beta chain). This clonotype was found a few times. The specificity of this receptor is unknown. No base quality information exists; no much larger clone differs at one position. The data were obtained in a study of T cell repertoires in cytomegalovirus infection (dated by TCRdb to 2018 to 2020). Study-wide context: Alongside well-studied HLA-B-restricted epitopes, the peptide stimulations were aimed at recently identified HLA-C-restricted CMV epitopes, whose presentation resists viral immunomodulation. Donor HLA type was relevant to the analysis, as public TCR beta signatures indicated carriage of CMV infection together with the matching HLA type. The paper's findings and limits, for the study overall: In the ex vivo response, HLA-C-restricted CMV-specific TCR beta clonotypes were dominant, and in two of eight donors the single most frequent clonotype came from this HLA-C-restricted group. In both this cohort and an independent cohort of some 380 donors, the cumulative frequency of public TCR beta family members distinguished carriers of CMV infection plus the relevant HLA type.

V loses 4 bases, J loses 6 bases, and the germline ends lie 16 bases apart. CDR1 and CDR2, looked up from the germline V gene, are SGHTA and FQGNSA. The CDR3 sequence holds 15 residues, the cysteine and phenylalanine included. Just the 45-base CDR3 DNA is kept, in frame starting at base 1. These reads were obtained on an Illumina HiSeq 1500. TCRdb took the public reads, trimmed them with fastp at Q25, ran MiXCR for clone calling and kept in-frame beta chains. All rows with the same CDR3 protein become a single entry with the most common DNA and genes. Across this sample there are 650,000 to 850,000 distinct CDR3 sequences, with 29% seen only once. The biggest ten clones account for around 14% of the sample. In the paper's terms, the treatment or condition label means: in vitro stimulation with specific CMV peptide epitopes to enrich CMV-specific T cells.

The sequence was obtained from a human donor in good health (CMV status not recorded). Some clones in this sample may be carry-over from other donors' samples. Here the sequenced sample was cultured CD8+ T cells from PBMCs, taken from culture after CMV antigen stimulation. The chain uses TRBV7-2 and TRBJ2-4; the D gene assignment is ambiguous. The CDR3 is CASSSARHVGNIQYF. The DNA sequence is TGTGCCAGCAGCTCGGCCCGACACGTCGGAAACATTCAGTACTTC. Beyond the CDR3, the reference TRBV7-2 and TRBJ2-4 genes provide the residues; the full variable domain reads: GAGVSQSPSNKVTEKGKDVELRCDPISGHTALYWYRQSLGQGLEFLIYFQGNSAPDKSGLPSDRFSAERTGGSVSTLTIQRTQQEDSAVYLCASSSARHVGNIQYFGAGTRLSVL.